These 17 T cell receptor beta chains came from one sample sequenced in a study of identical twins. TCRdb re-called the 5' RACE reads with MiXCR, one entry per CDR3 protein. The repertoire has under 1 million distinct CDR3 sequences, 12% of them found once; the top ten carry about 1.6%. These data were also filed under a second study, of yellow fever vaccine responses in identical twins.

Input material: PBMCs. These receptors were collected from a woman under 30 in good health.

This clonotype was recorded a few times. This chain uses TRBV7-9 with TRBJ1-1; 11 nucleotides align to TRBD1. The CDR3 is 15 amino acids. Germline V CDR1 and CDR2: SEHNR, FQNEAQ (reference sequence). The J segment lost 7 bases and the V segment lost 2 bases, leaving 6 bases of the junction unmatched. The chain's CDR3 is CASSLNTGTGGEAFF. The CDR3 nucleotides read TGTGCCAGCAGCTTAAATACCGGGACAGGGGGTGAAGCTTTCTTT.

This clonotype was seen more than once but under ten times. The CDR3: CASSTGQTLYEQYF. For the CDR3, the DNA is TGCGCCAGCAGCACGGGACAGACCCTTTACGAGCAGTACTTC. This chain links TRBV5-1 with TRBJ2-7; 7 bases are shared with TRBD1. The CDR3 runs 14 residues. The J segment lost 4 bases and the V segment lost 4 bases, leaving 8 bases of the junction unmatched. Looked up from germline, CDR1 is SGHRS and CDR2 is YFSETQ.

This clonotype is a singleton in its sample. The chain carries TRBV2 and TRBJ2-2; D is ambiguous. V lost 7 bases to trimming and J lost 4 bases, with 7 bases between them. The CDR3 has 12 residues. Germline CDR1 and CDR2: SNHLY and FYNNEI. The CDR3 DNA is TGTGCCAGCAAATCCTCCACCGGGGAGCTGTTTTTT. Translated, it gives CASKSSTGELFF.

This clonotype occurred a few times. This rearrangement joins TRBV27 to TRBJ1-1, with 7 bases identical to TRBD1. The CDR3 runs 14 residues. Unmatched junction bases numbered 6, after V lost 3 bases and J lost 5 bases. The germline V gene has CDR1 MNHEY and CDR2 SMNVEV (reference sequence). The CDR3 DNA follows: TGTGCCAGCAGTTTGAGACAGGGATTAACTGAAGCTTTCTTT. This codes for CASSLRQGLTEAFF.

This clonotype was detected only a few times. The chain carries TRBV27 and TRBJ1-2; D not resolved. Per the germline V gene, CDR1 is MNHEY and CDR2 is SMNVEV (reference sequence). The V gene lost 4 bases and the J gene lost 9 bases, with 15 bases spanning the gap. The CDR3 totals 13 residues. The CDR3 DNA follows: TGTGCCAGCAGTTCCCCGGGCGGCAGGCGCTACACCTTC. It translates to CASSSPGGRRYTF.

This chain connects TRBV7-2 to TRBJ2-3; 8 bases are a match to TRBD2. The length of the CDR3 is 14 residues. The germline gives CDR1 SGHTA, CDR2 FQGNSA. The junction had 9 bases not matched to a gene; V was cut back by 10 bases and J by 3 bases. This chain's CDR3 is CATQSGRGTDTQYF. Written as DNA, the CDR3 is TGTGCCACCCAATCCGGGAGGGGAACAGATACGCAGTATTTT.

The V call is TRBV14, the J call TRBJ2-1; D is uncertain. Trimming removed 4 bases from V and 0 bases from J, with 16 bases in between. The CDR3 is 17 residues long. Germline loops: CDR1 SGHDN, CDR2 FVKESK. This chain's CDR3 is CASSRNSVLSSYNEQFF. The CDR3 DNA follows: TGTGCCAGCAGCCGAAACTCCGTCCTGAGCTCCTACAATGAGCAGTTCTTC.

This clonotype was seen at least ten times. The CDR3 reads CASSLGVGRGTYEQYF. The CDR3 bases are TGTGCCAGCAGCTTAGGAGTAGGACGGGGAACCTACGAGCAGTACTTC. V is TRBV7-2 and J is TRBJ2-7, with D possibly TRBD2 on 5 matching bases. The CDR3 covers 16 residues. The ends were cut back, 1 base at V and 2 bases at J, with 15 bases in the middle. Germline CDR1 and CDR2: SGHTA and FQGNSA.

This clonotype appeared many times. The chain couples TRBV10-3 to TRBJ1-6; D gene uncertain. CDR1 ENHRY and CDR2 SYGVKD come from the germline V gene. The CDR3 has 14 amino acids. Trimming pared 6 bases from V and 5 bases from J, leaving 11 bases between. Written as DNA, the CDR3 is TGTGCCATCAGACCCACCGGGGATAATTCACCCCTCCACTTT. Translation gives CAIRPTGDNSPLHF.

This clonotype was recorded a few times. This chain joins TRBV5-1 and TRBJ1-2; 8 bases are shared with TRBD1. CDR3 size: 18 residues. V dropped 5 bases and J dropped 2; count of bases not matched to a gene: 17. CDR1 and CDR2 (germline): SGHRS, YFSETQ. The CDR3 DNA is TGCGCCAGCAGTTCGCTCCCTTCGACAGGGGTCATAAACTATGGCTACACCTTC. Translating gives CASSSLPSTGVINYGYTF.

V and J are TRBV20-1 and TRBJ2-1; a weak D match, TRBD2 (5 bases). V lost 5 bases and J 15 bases, leaving 14 bases between the germline ends. The germline CDR1 and CDR2 sequences are DFQATT and SNEGSKA (reference sequence). The CDR3 contains 10 residues. The CDR3 protein is CSAGSSGRFF. The CDR3 DNA reads as TGCAGTGCTGGGAGCAGTGGTAGGTTCTTC.

The genes are TRBV6-5 and TRBJ2-7, with unresolved D. Germline lookup yields CDR1 MNHEY and CDR2 SVGAGI. CDR3 size: 14 residues. V was cut by 2 bases and J by 0 bases, with 8 bases left in between. The CDR3 DNA reads TGTGCCAGCAGTTACCCGAGGACCTCCTACGAGCAGTACTTC. Amino acids: CASSYPRTSYEQYF.

The chain links TRBV7-2 to TRBJ1-2, with 8 bases aligning to TRBD1. This CDR3 is 15 amino acids long. Trimming took 1 base from V and 8 from J; bases not matched to a gene: 9. The germline CDR1 and CDR2 sequences are SGHTA and FQGNSA. The CDR3, as DNA: TGTGCCAGCAGCTTAGTCGGCCAGGGGGCTTGGGGCTACACCTTC. Its translation is CASSLVGQGAWGYTF.

This clonotype occurred many times. The rearrangement links TRBV7-9 to TRBJ2-3; 7 bases map to TRBD2. From germline, CDR1 is SEHNR and CDR2 FQNEAQ (reference sequence). V lost 6 bases and J lost 1; bases outside the gene matches: 10. The CDR3 length is 16 residues. CDR3 amino acids: CASRLTTSERTDTQYF. Written as DNA, the CDR3 is TGTGCCAGCAGATTAACAACTAGCGAGCGCACAGATACGCAGTATTTT.

The V call is TRBV7-9, the J call TRBJ1-1; D uncertain. The CDR3 runs to 14 residues. The germline V gene has CDR1 SEHNR and CDR2 FQNEAQ (reference sequence). The V gene lost 1 base and the J gene lost 1 base, with 7 bases spanning the gap. CDR3 sequence reads: CASSLEWGNTEAFF. DNA of the CDR3: TGTGCCAGCAGCTTAGAGTGGGGGAACACTGAAGCTTTCTTT.

The sample holds many counts of this clonotype. The gene calls are TRBV20-1 and TRBJ2-4; D gene uncertain. Germline CDR1 and CDR2: DFQATT and SNEGSKA (reference sequence). This CDR3 comprises 12 residues. V lost 7 bases, J lost 5 bases, and 12 bases lay in between. The CDR3, as DNA: TGCAGTGGCCACACGCCACAAAACATTCAGTACTTC. Translated: CSGHTPQNIQYF.

There are a few counts of this clonotype. This chain uses TRBV2 with TRBJ2-1, with D possibly TRBD1 on 5 matching bases. CDR3 size: 13 residues. From germline, CDR1 is SNHLY and CDR2 FYNNEI. V lost 2 bases and J 5 bases, leaving 7 bases between the germline ends. The CDR3 region is CASSEMTDNEQFF. The DNA for the CDR3 is TGTGCCAGCAGTGAAATGACAGACAATGAGCAGTTCTTC. The variable domain in full, completed from reference TRBV2 and TRBJ2-1, reads EPEVTQTPSHQVTQMGQEVILRCVPISNHLYFYWYRQILGQKVEFLVSFYNNEISEKSEIFDDQFSVERPDGSNFTLKIRSTKLEDSAMYFCASSEMTDNEQFFGPGTRLTVL.